The clone carrying this TCR beta chain was detected a few times. Its antigen is currently unknown. The second PCR ran roughly 7 to 12 cycles with a sample-barcoded 5' primer and J-beta primers. In TCRdb, the 5' RACE reads were re-called with MiXCR into one record per CDR3 protein. The table lists more than 750,000 distinct CDR3 sequences, 25% to 35% of them singletons, with roughly 10% in the top ten. This entry is derived from a study of blood T cells in healthy people across ages. General study points: Among T cells, TCR beta diversity per million cells dropped roughly linearly as age rose.

J lost 2 bases, V lost 3 bases, and 6 bases had no gene match. The germline V gene encodes CDR1 LNHDA and CDR2 SQIVND (reference sequence). The CDR3 covers 15 residues. Another study also made use of these data, one on T cells of mothers and their children. This second study says: With the M1S primer of the second PCR, sample barcodes and 2-4 random nucleotides were added. Related mother and child pairs showed slightly greater overlap (not significant) than unrelated pairs did.

The specimen was blood. This rearrangement joins TRBV19 to TRBJ2-7; 8 positions match TRBD1. The sequence was obtained from a woman in her 40s in good health. CDR3 protein: CASSMGTGTPYEQYF. CDR3 in DNA: TGTGCCAGTAGTATGGGGACAGGCACACCCTACGAGCAGTACTTC.